The source of this T cell receptor (beta chain) is a study of metastatic and nonmetastatic thyroid tumors. The wider study: Both malignant and benign thyroid patients supplied peripheral blood and tumor or nodule tissue samples, across which the repertoires of these patients were then compared.

From germline, CDR1 is SGHRS and CDR2 YFSETQ. The CDR3 is 18 amino acids. V was pared by 1 base and J by 7 bases, with 24 bases between. Study-wide results and caveats: Across blood and tumor, TCR beta diversity in malignant thyroid tumors was reportedly significantly higher than in benign nodules.

Original processing notes: It was from CDR3 differences across clinicopathological groups that a distant-metastasis classifier for papillary thyroid cancer was built. MiXCR was used by TCRdb to re-call the PCR reads. The V and J calls and clone size come from TCRdb's table, not from the authors' own analysis. Among 32,000 or so clones listed, 20% were seen once. Every patient underwent thyroid surgery untreated. This clone is categorized as medium-sized (0.01 to 0.1%). Its specificity is not known. This TCR was recovered from a female donor with papillary thyroid cancer or a benign thyroid nodule (not recorded which). Some clones in this sample may be carry-over from other donors' samples. The gene calls are TRBV5-1 and TRBJ1-3; the D gene is possibly TRBD1 (5 bases). The sample taken for sequencing was blood. Here the CDR3 reads CASSLNQVADSGANTIYF. CDR3 DNA sequence: TGCGCCAGCAGCTTGAACCAGGTGGCAGACTCCGGGGCGAACACCATATATTTT.